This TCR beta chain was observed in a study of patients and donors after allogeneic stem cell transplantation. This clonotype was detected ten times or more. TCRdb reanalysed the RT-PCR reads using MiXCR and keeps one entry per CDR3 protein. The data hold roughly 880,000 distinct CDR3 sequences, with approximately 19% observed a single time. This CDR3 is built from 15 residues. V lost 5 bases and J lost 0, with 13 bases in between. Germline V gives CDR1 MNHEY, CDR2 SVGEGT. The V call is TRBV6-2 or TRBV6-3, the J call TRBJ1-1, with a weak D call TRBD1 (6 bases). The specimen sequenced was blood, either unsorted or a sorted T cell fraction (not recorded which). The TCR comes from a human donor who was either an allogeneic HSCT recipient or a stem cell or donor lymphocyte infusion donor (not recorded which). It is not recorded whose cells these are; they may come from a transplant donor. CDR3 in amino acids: CASSLYRGLNTEAFF. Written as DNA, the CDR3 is TGTGCCAGCAGTCTTTACCGGGGGCTGAACACTGAAGCTTTCTTT.